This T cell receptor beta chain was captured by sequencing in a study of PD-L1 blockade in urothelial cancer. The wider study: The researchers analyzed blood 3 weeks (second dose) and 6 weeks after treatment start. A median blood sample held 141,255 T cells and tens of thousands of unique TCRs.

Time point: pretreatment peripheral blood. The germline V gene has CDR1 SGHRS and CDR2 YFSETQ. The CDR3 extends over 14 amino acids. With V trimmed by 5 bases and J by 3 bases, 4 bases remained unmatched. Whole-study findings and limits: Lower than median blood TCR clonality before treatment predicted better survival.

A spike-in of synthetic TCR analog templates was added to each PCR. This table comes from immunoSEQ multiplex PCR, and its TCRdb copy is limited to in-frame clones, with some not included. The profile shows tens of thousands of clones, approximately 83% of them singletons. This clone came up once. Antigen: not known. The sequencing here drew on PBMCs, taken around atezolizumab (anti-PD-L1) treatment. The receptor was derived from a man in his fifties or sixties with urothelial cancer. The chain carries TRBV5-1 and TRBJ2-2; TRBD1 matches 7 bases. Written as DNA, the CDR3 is TGCGCCAGCAGGGCCACAGGGGACACCGGGGAGCTGTTTTTT. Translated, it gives CASRATGDTGELFF. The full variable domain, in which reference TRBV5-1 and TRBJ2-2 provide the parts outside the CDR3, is KAGVTQTPRYLIKTRGQQVTLSCSPISGHRSVSWYQQTPGQGLQFLFEYFSETQRNKGNFPGRFSGRQFSNSRSEMNVSTLELGDSALYLCASRATGDTGELFFGEGSRLTVL.